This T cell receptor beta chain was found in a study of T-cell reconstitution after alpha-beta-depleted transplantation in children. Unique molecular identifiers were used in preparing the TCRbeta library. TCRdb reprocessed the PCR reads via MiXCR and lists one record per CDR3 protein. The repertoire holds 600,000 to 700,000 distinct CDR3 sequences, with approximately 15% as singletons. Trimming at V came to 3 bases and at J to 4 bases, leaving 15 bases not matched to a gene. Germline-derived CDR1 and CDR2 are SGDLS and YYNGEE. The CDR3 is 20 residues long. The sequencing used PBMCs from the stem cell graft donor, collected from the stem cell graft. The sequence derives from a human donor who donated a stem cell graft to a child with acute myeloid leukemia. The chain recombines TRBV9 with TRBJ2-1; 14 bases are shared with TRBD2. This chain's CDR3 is CASSDPGLAGEWREYNEQFF. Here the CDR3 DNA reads TGTGCCAGCAGCGATCCGGGACTAGCGGGGGAATGGCGAGAGTACAATGAGCAGTTCTTC.